Listed below are T cell receptor beta chains from one sample, sequenced in a study of blood T cell repertoires in COVID-19. The protocol was immunoSEQ multiplex PCR, while the TCRdb copy is restricted to in-frame clones and leaves out a portion. The sample yields roughly 200,000 clones, 86% seen once. The sequenced sample consisted of PBMCs or T cells enriched from blood (not recorded which). These receptors all stem from a man aged 40-55 years with acute COVID-19. The CDR3 runs from the conserved cysteine through the conserved F or W. Each record gives: CDR3 protein, CDR3 DNA, D gene, clone size, J gene, V gene. The D gene is left open where the match is weak. Part of the rows lack a size; the others show once, few, many or a class for expanded clones.

cdr3_aa: CASSKISGSADTQYF
cdr3_nt: TGTGCCAGCAGTAAAATTAGCGGGAGTGCAGATACGCAGTATTTT
d_call: TRBD2
clone_size: NA
j_call: TRBJ2-3
v_call: TRBV7-9

cdr3_aa: CASSPVPSTEAFF
cdr3_nt: TGTGCCAGCAGCCCGGTCCCGTCAACTGAAGCTTTCTTT
d_call: NA
clone_size: NA
j_call: TRBJ1-1
v_call: TRBV5-8

cdr3_aa: CASSPRGGTNTGELFF
cdr3_nt: TGTGCCAGCAGTCCACGGGGGGGGACGAACACCGGGGAGCTGTTTTTT
d_call: TRBD2
clone_size: NA
j_call: TRBJ2-2
v_call: TRBV27

cdr3_aa: CAISERAGGFPDTQYF
cdr3_nt: TGTGCCATCAGTGAGAGAGCGGGAGGTTTTCCAGATACGCAGTATTTT
d_call: TRBD2
clone_size: NA
j_call: TRBJ2-3
v_call: TRBV10-3

cdr3_aa: CASGPHTGGLETQYF
cdr3_nt: TGTGCTAGTGGTCCCCACACAGGGGGCCTGGAGACCCAGTACTTC
d_call: TRBD1
clone_size: once
j_call: TRBJ2-5
v_call: TRBV12-5

cdr3_aa: CASSGGEGPRDLHEQFF
cdr3_nt: TGTGCCAGTAGTGGGGGGGAGGGACCTAGAGACCTCCATGAGCAGTTCTTC
d_call: TRBD2
clone_size: NA
j_call: TRBJ2-1
v_call: TRBV19

cdr3_aa: CASSHRDTGEKLFF
cdr3_nt: TGTGCCAGCAGCCACCGGGACACGGGGGAAAAACTGTTTTTT
d_call: NA
clone_size: NA
j_call: TRBJ1-4
v_call: TRBV5-4

cdr3_aa: CASGLSGSGNTIYF
cdr3_nt: TGTGCTAGTGGTCTGTCGGGTTCTGGAAACACCATATATTTT
d_call: NA
clone_size: NA
j_call: TRBJ1-3
v_call: TRBV12-5

cdr3_aa: CASSPRTGMKAEAFF
cdr3_nt: TGTGCCAGCAGTCCCCGGACAGGGATGAAGGCTGAAGCTTTCTTT
d_call: TRBD1
clone_size: NA
j_call: TRBJ1-1
v_call: TRBV27

cdr3_aa: CASSAAGTGSSGANVLTF
cdr3_nt: TGTGCCAGCAGCGCTGCCGGGACAGGGTCCTCTGGGGCCAACGTCCTGACTTTC
d_call: TRBD1
clone_size: NA
j_call: TRBJ2-6
v_call: TRBV9

cdr3_aa: CASSLLGQGTGTQYF
cdr3_nt: TGTGCCAGCAGCTTATTGGGACAGGGGACGGGGACCCAGTACTTC
d_call: TRBD1
clone_size: NA
j_call: TRBJ2-5
v_call: TRBV7-2

cdr3_aa: CASSQDSRVGNEQYF
cdr3_nt: TGTGCCAGCAGCCAAGATAGCAGGGTCGGCAACGAGCAGTACTTC
d_call: NA
clone_size: NA
j_call: TRBJ2-7
v_call: TRBV3-1/TRBV3-2

cdr3_aa: CASSSGLEGYEQYF
cdr3_nt: TGCGCCAGCAGCTCGGGACTAGAGGGCTACGAGCAGTACTTC
d_call: TRBD2
clone_size: NA
j_call: TRBJ2-7
v_call: TRBV5-1

cdr3_aa: CASSHPKWGQGDSYEQYF
cdr3_nt: TGCGCCAGCAGCCACCCCAAGTGGGGGCAGGGTGACTCCTACGAGCAGTACTTC
d_call: NA
clone_size: NA
j_call: TRBJ2-7
v_call: TRBV4-1

cdr3_aa: CASSPKTGPNEKLFF
cdr3_nt: TGTGCCAGCAGCCCAAAGACAGGTCCAAATGAAAAACTGTTTTTT
d_call: NA
clone_size: NA
j_call: TRBJ1-4
v_call: TRBV7-9

cdr3_aa: CASSIGQGSGNTIYF
cdr3_nt: TGTGCCAGCAGCATAGGACAGGGCTCTGGAAACACCATATATTTT
d_call: TRBD1
clone_size: once
j_call: TRBJ1-3
v_call: TRBV9

cdr3_aa: CASSLAGEAEFF
cdr3_nt: TGCGCCAGCAGCCTCGCCGGGGAGGCTGAGTTCTTC
d_call: NA
clone_size: NA
j_call: TRBJ2-1
v_call: TRBV5-1

cdr3_aa: CASSLGSSYEQYF
cdr3_nt: TGCGCCAGCAGCTTGGGTTCCAGCTACGAGCAGTACTTC
d_call: NA
clone_size: once
j_call: TRBJ2-7
v_call: TRBV5-1

cdr3_aa: CASRKGKGGEKLFF
cdr3_nt: TGTGCCAGCAGGAAGGGAAAAGGAGGGGAAAAACTGTTTTTT
d_call: NA
clone_size: few
j_call: TRBJ1-4
v_call: TRBV7-2

cdr3_aa: CAITPDRNQPQHF
cdr3_nt: TGTGCCATCACCCCGGACAGAAATCAGCCCCAGCATTTT
d_call: NA
clone_size: NA
j_call: TRBJ1-5
v_call: TRBV10-3

cdr3_aa: CAWSVWENIQYF
cdr3_nt: TGTGCCTGGAGTGTCTGGGAGAACATTCAGTACTTC
d_call: NA
clone_size: NA
j_call: TRBJ2-4
v_call: TRBV30

cdr3_aa: CASSRLGRLAGYNEQFF
cdr3_nt: TGTGCCAGCAGCCGCTTAGGTCGGCTAGCGGGGTACAATGAGCAGTTCTTC
d_call: TRBD2
clone_size: NA
j_call: TRBJ2-1
v_call: TRBV7-3

cdr3_aa: CASSALGQASPGETQYF
cdr3_nt: TGCGCCAGCAGCGCCCTTGGACAGGCGTCTCCCGGGGAGACCCAGTACTTC
d_call: TRBD1
clone_size: many
j_call: TRBJ2-5
v_call: TRBV5-1

cdr3_aa: CSARPAGEIEQFF
cdr3_nt: TGCAGCGCCAGGCCAGCGGGGGAGATTGAGCAGTTCTTC
d_call: TRBD2
clone_size: NA
j_call: TRBJ2-1
v_call: TRBV29-1

cdr3_aa: CAWSEGTVPYEQYF
cdr3_nt: TGTGCCTGGAGTGAAGGGACAGTCCCCTACGAGCAGTACTTC
d_call: TRBD1
clone_size: once
j_call: TRBJ2-7
v_call: TRBV30

cdr3_aa: CASSLDVEYEQFF
cdr3_nt: TGCGCCAGCAGCTTGGATGTAGAGTACGAGCAGTTCTTC
d_call: NA
clone_size: NA
j_call: TRBJ2-1
v_call: TRBV5-1

cdr3_aa: CASTPAGGTEAFF
cdr3_nt: TGTGCCAGCACTCCCGCGGGGGGCACTGAAGCTTTCTTT
d_call: NA
clone_size: NA
j_call: TRBJ1-1
v_call: TRBV28

cdr3_aa: CASAFPGSEAFF
cdr3_nt: TGTGCCAGCGCCTTTCCGGGATCTGAAGCTTTCTTT
d_call: NA
clone_size: NA
j_call: TRBJ1-1
v_call: TRBV9

cdr3_aa: CASNRDYGYTF
cdr3_nt: TGTGCCAGCAACCGGGACTATGGCTACACCTTC
d_call: NA
clone_size: NA
j_call: TRBJ1-2
v_call: TRBV2

cdr3_aa: CASSFGAGARNEQFF
cdr3_nt: TGTGCCAGCAGCTTTGGTGCGGGGGCGCGGAATGAGCAGTTCTTC
d_call: NA
clone_size: NA
j_call: TRBJ2-1
v_call: TRBV7-8

cdr3_aa: CASSPIGGDTEAFF
cdr3_nt: TGTGCCAGCTCACCTATTGGTGGAGACACTGAAGCTTTCTTT
d_call: NA
clone_size: NA
j_call: TRBJ1-1
v_call: TRBV18

cdr3_aa: CASSLKGGSYEQYF
cdr3_nt: TGTGCCAGCAGTTTAAAGGGGGGGTCATACGAGCAGTACTTC
d_call: NA
clone_size: NA
j_call: TRBJ2-7
v_call: TRBV28

cdr3_aa: CASSPGQGGGNTIYF
cdr3_nt: TGTGCCAGCAGTCCCGGACAGGGAGGTGGAAACACCATATATTTT
d_call: TRBD1
clone_size: once
j_call: TRBJ1-3
v_call: TRBV2

cdr3_aa: CASSTGSGANVLTF
cdr3_nt: TGTGCCAGCAGCACAGGGTCTGGGGCCAACGTCCTGACTTTC
d_call: NA
clone_size: NA
j_call: TRBJ2-6
v_call: TRBV6-2/TRBV6-3

cdr3_aa: CASIPVGLAGTQQYF
cdr3_nt: TGTGCCAGTATCCCGGTGGGCCTAGCGGGGACCCAGCAGTACTTC
d_call: TRBD2
clone_size: NA
j_call: TRBJ2-7
v_call: TRBV2

cdr3_aa: CASSPRNGAYEQYF
cdr3_nt: TGTGCCAGCAGTCCTAGAAACGGTGCCTACGAGCAGTACTTC
d_call: NA
clone_size: NA
j_call: TRBJ2-7
v_call: TRBV9

cdr3_aa: CASSAQGADQPQHF
cdr3_nt: TGTGCCAGCTCAGCACAGGGAGCGGATCAGCCCCAGCATTTT
d_call: NA
clone_size: NA
j_call: TRBJ1-5
v_call: TRBV18

cdr3_aa: CAWTLTGSGNEQYF
cdr3_nt: TGTGCCTGGACCCTGACAGGGTCGGGGAACGAGCAGTACTTC
d_call: TRBD1
clone_size: NA
j_call: TRBJ2-7
v_call: TRBV30

cdr3_aa: CASSPRERQRGITGELFF
cdr3_nt: TGTGCCAGCAGCCCGAGAGAGAGACAGAGGGGGATAACCGGGGAGCTGTTTTTT
d_call: NA
clone_size: NA
j_call: TRBJ2-2
v_call: TRBV9

cdr3_aa: CASSENNSPLHF
cdr3_nt: TGTGCCAGCAGTGAGAATAATTCACCCCTCCACTTT
d_call: NA
clone_size: NA
j_call: TRBJ1-6
v_call: TRBV11-1

cdr3_aa: CASSQVRDEQYF
cdr3_nt: TGCGCCAGCAGCCAAGTTCGGGACGAGCAGTACTTC
d_call: NA
clone_size: NA
j_call: TRBJ2-7
v_call: TRBV4-1

cdr3_aa: CASRPLGGATEAFF
cdr3_nt: TGTGCCAGCAGGCCCCTGGGAGGGGCCACTGAAGCTTTCTTT
d_call: NA
clone_size: once
j_call: TRBJ1-1
v_call: TRBV27

cdr3_aa: CASSSSGRAFF
cdr3_nt: TGTGCCAGCAGCAGTAGCGGGAGGGCGTTCTTC
d_call: TRBD2
clone_size: NA
j_call: TRBJ2-1
v_call: TRBV7-9

cdr3_aa: CASSFIGGGNQPQHF
cdr3_nt: TGTGCCAGCAGCTTTATCGGGGGTGGTAATCAGCCCCAGCATTTT
d_call: NA
clone_size: NA
j_call: TRBJ1-5
v_call: TRBV27

cdr3_aa: CASSLREGYEQYF
cdr3_nt: TGTGCCAGCAGCTTGCGGGAGGGTTACGAGCAGTACTTC
d_call: TRBD2
clone_size: NA
j_call: TRBJ2-7
v_call: TRBV11-2